The rows below give T cell receptor beta chains drawn from one sample of a study of response to subunit inactivated influenza vaccine. TCRdb redid the calling of the RT-PCR reads with MiXCR, one entry per CDR3 protein. Of a few hundred thousand distinct CDR3 sequences in the sample, just over 20% were seen once. Material: PBMCs from blood, obtained about 20 months after vaccination. These receptor sequences come from a man between 50 and 75 years old who received an inactivated influenza vaccine. The CDR3 runs from the conserved cysteine through the conserved F or W. D genes are given only for firm matches. A row's size may be missing; if present it is once, few, many or a size class.

d_call	clone_size	v_call	j_call	cdr3_aa	cdr3_nt
.	.	TRBV24-1	TRBJ2-1	CATSEGTKGQFF	TGTGCCACCAGTGAAGGGACAAAAGGGCAGTTCTTC
.	few	TRBV3-1	TRBJ2-4	CASSQALAKNIQYF	TGTGCCAGCAGCCAAGCCCTAGCCAAAAACATTCAGTACTTC
.	once	TRBV6-6	TRBJ2-1	CASSYSGSGPQFF	TGTGCCAGCAGTTACTCGGGCAGCGGGCCCCAGTTCTTC
.	.	TRBV7-9	TRBJ2-1	CASSPGSLNEQFF	TGTGCCAGCAGCCCAGGGTCCCTAAATGAGCAGTTCTTC
TRBD2	.	TRBV6-2/TRBV6-3	TRBJ2-7	CASRTSGISYEQYF	TGTGCCAGCAGGACTAGCGGGATATCTTACGAGCAGTACTTC
.	few	TRBV6-2/TRBV6-3	TRBJ2-3	CASSYGLPGYTGASTDTQYF	TGTGCCAGCAGTTACGGGTTGCCGGGTTACACGGGGGCTAGCACAGATACGCAGTATTTT
.	few	TRBV4-3	TRBJ2-2	CASSHETSTGELFF	TGCGCCAGCAGCCATGAGACGTCCACCGGGGAGCTGTTTTTT
.	.	TRBV5-5	TRBJ2-1	CASSLIFPDIRGRNEQFF	TGTGCCAGCAGCTTGATCTTCCCGGACATCAGGGGGAGGAATGAGCAGTTCTTC
.	.	TRBV6-2/TRBV6-3	TRBJ2-7	CASSYSILAGTYEQYF	TGTGCCAGCAGTTACTCGATATTGGCAGGGACCTACGAGCAGTACTTC
TRBD1	.	TRBV5-4	TRBJ1-2	CASSLGGQGFGYTF	TGTGCCAGCAGCTTGGGGGGACAGGGGTTTGGCTACACCTTC
.	few	TRBV10-3	TRBJ1-4	CAISFSPDRTNEKLFF	TGTGCCATCAGTTTCAGCCCTGACAGGACAAATGAAAAACTGTTTTTT
TRBD1	few	TRBV9	TRBJ2-2	CASSGIDRGRRVGELFF	TGTGCCAGCAGCGGGATAGACAGGGGGCGCCGTGTCGGGGAGCTGTTTTTT
.	.	TRBV10-3	TRBJ1-1	CAIRSGGMVATEAFF	TGTGCCATCAGGTCGGGGGGCATGGTGGCCACTGAAGCTTTCTTT
TRBD2	few	TRBV2	TRBJ2-1	CASSEWGSGKYNEQFF	TGTGCCAGCAGTGAATGGGGTAGCGGGAAGTACAATGAGCAGTTCTTC
.	few	TRBV12-3/TRBV12-4	TRBJ1-1	CASSLMGGVTEAFF	TGTGCCAGCAGTTTAATGGGGGGGGTAACTGAAGCTTTCTTT
.	many	TRBV2	TRBJ1-4	CASSPYPGSNEKLFF	TGTGCCAGCAGTCCCTACCCGGGTTCCAATGAAAAACTGTTTTTT
.	few	TRBV3-1	TRBJ2-7	CASSQVMFYEQYF	TGTGCCAGCAGCCAAGTTATGTTCTACGAGCAGTACTTC
TRBD1	.	TRBV20-1	TRBJ1-2	CSAVGTGYGYTF	TGCAGTGCGGTGGGGACAGGCTATGGCTACACCTTC
.	few	TRBV12-3/TRBV12-4	TRBJ2-2	CASSASTGELFF	TGTGCCAGCAGTGCCTCCACCGGGGAGCTGTTTTTT
.	few	TRBV3-1	TRBJ2-1	CASSQEPLGVYNEQFF	TGTGCCAGCAGCCAAGAACCACTGGGGGTTTACAATGAGCAGTTCTTC
.	.	TRBV12-3/TRBV12-4	TRBJ1-3	CASRDGNSGNTIYF	TGTGCCAGCAGAGACGGAAACTCTGGAAACACCATATATTTT
.	.	TRBV10-3	TRBJ1-5	CAISESGPNRGNQPQHF	TGTGCCATCAGTGAGTCGGGCCCAAACAGGGGCAATCAGCCCCAGCATTTT
.	few	TRBV10-3	TRBJ1-4	CAISSGGSITNEKLFF	TGTGCCATCAGCTCGGGCGGATCTATCACGAATGAAAAACTGTTTTTT
.	few	TRBV6-1	TRBJ2-2	CASSPGVRYTGELFF	TGTGCCAGCAGTCCAGGGGTCAGGTACACCGGGGAGCTGTTTTTT
TRBD2	.	TRBV11-2	TRBJ2-7	CASSLPGTTSSYEQYF	TGTGCCAGCAGCTTGCCAGGGACTACCAGCTCCTACGAGCAGTACTTC
.	few	TRBV18	TRBJ1-1	CASSPPVAGKNTEAFF	TGTGCCAGCTCACCACCTGTGGCAGGCAAGAACACTGAAGCTTTCTTT
.	.	TRBV5-4	TRBJ2-6	CASSLLPGSGANVLTF	TGTGCCAGCAGCTTGCTGCCAGGGAGCGGGGCCAACGTCCTGACTTTC
.	few	TRBV9	TRBJ1-3	CASSVEGATGNTIYF	TGTGCCAGCAGCGTAGAGGGAGCGACTGGAAACACCATATATTTT
.	.	TRBV6-1	TRBJ2-7	CASSEAEAGLSHERYF	TGTGCCAGCAGTGAGGCTGAGGCAGGTCTTTCCCACGAGCGGTACTTC
TRBD2	few	TRBV6-5	TRBJ2-7	CASSYVRGLAGLAHHEQYF	TGTGCCAGCAGTTACGTACGCGGACTAGCGGGACTAGCCCATCACGAGCAGTACTTC
.	.	TRBV10-3	TRBJ2-3	CAISESKVEITDTQYF	TGTGCCATCAGCGAATCTAAGGTGGAGATCACAGATACGCAGTATTTT
.	.	TRBV4-2	TRBJ2-3	CASSQEGPDTQYF	TGTGCCAGCAGCCAAGAAGGACCAGATACGCAGTATTTC
.	many	TRBV5-6	TRBJ2-2	CASSFSEGTDTGELFF	TGTGCCAGCAGCTTCTCGGAGGGGACCGACACCGGGGAGCTGTTTTTT
.	many	TRBV6-1	TRBJ2-7	CASRSSRRRPYEQYF	TGTGCCAGCAGAAGTAGTCGGCGGAGACCCTACGAGCAGTACTTC
TRBD1	.	TRBV27	TRBJ1-1	CASRPDRGPAFF	TGTGCCAGCAGACCCGACAGGGGGCCTGCTTTCTTT
.	many	TRBV12-3/TRBV12-4	TRBJ1-4	CASRYSGRREGKLFF	TGTGCCAGCAGATACTCTGGACGCCGCGAGGGGAAACTGTTTTTT